A selection of T cell receptor beta chains follows, all from one sample in a study of blood T cell repertoires in COVID-19. TCRdb's copy holds only in-frame clones and misses some; the assay was immunoSEQ multiplex PCR. The repertoire includes approximately 93,000 clones, 88% of them detected once, and around 0.44% sits in the top ten. Sequenced sample: peripheral blood. The origin of the receptors is a man in his fifties or sixties with acute or convalescent COVID-19. Each CDR3 is given without its conserved first and last residue.

TRBJ2-3 | TRBV9 | ASSVRDYSTDTQY
TRBJ2-1 | TRBV5-6 | ASSLEREFSNEQF
TRBJ1-1 | TRBV29-1 | SAMGGTEAF
TRBJ1-1 | TRBV7-9 | ASSFHSLIGSMNTEAF
TRBJ2-7 | TRBV7-2 | ASSGEVAGGSEQY
TRBJ2-1 | TRBV7-9 | ASSQGTLNEQF
TRBJ1-2 | TRBV6-2/TRBV6-3 | ASSTPDSYGYT
TRBJ2-6 | TRBV24-1 | ATSEDRVSGANVLT
TRBJ1-1 | TRBV12-3/TRBV12-4 | ASTMTGQTEAF
TRBJ1-1 | TRBV4-1 | ASSQPTRTPRAEAF
TRBJ1-5 | TRBV6-1 | ASSENPGWNNQPQH
TRBJ1-2 | TRBV28 | ASMGGYGYT
TRBJ2-2 | TRBV24-1 | ATRDRISTGELF
TRBJ2-2 | TRBV11-2 | ASSLGTLNTGELF
TRBJ2-3 | TRBV2 | ASSALAGGGTDTQY
TRBJ2-1 | TRBV3-1/TRBV3-2 | ASSQDRLVNEQF
TRBJ1-1 | TRBV5-1 | ASSLDRGMNTEAF
TRBJ2-1 | TRBV11-3 | ASSLVAGGPNEQF
TRBJ1-5 | TRBV24-1 | ATSDSTGLQPQH
TRBJ1-5 | TRBV18 | ASSFRDRVFWPQH
TRBJ1-1 | TRBV6-5 | ATLLITEAF
TRBJ2-7 | TRBV5-1 | ASSSQRDYEQY
TRBJ1-4 | TRBV3-1/TRBV3-2 | ASSQDFRRQQGDEKLF
TRBJ2-5 | TRBV5-1 | ASKVAGSYQETQY
TRBJ1-2 | TRBV7-8 | ASSLLPQGGYGYT
TRBJ2-7 | TRBV7-6 | ASSREAHSYEQY
TRBJ1-1 | TRBV27 | ASSRTELNTEAF
TRBJ1-6 | TRBV6-5 | ASSFKGPTYNSPLH
TRBJ2-1 | TRBV9 | ASSVASSGSYNEQF
TRBJ2-3 | TRBV5-1 | ASSLGLAAVIGDTQY
TRBJ2-2 | TRBV5-1 | ASSPGHSVGELF
TRBJ1-1 | TRBV9 | ASARTDMNTEAF
TRBJ1-4 | TRBV6-5 | ASSPRTGGGEKLF
TRBJ2-2 | TRBV5-1 | ASSLGHINTGELF
TRBJ2-2 | TRBV3-1/TRBV3-2 | ASSQEDRGGELF
TRBJ1-2 | TRBV6-5 | ASSPNRASYGYT
TRBJ1-2 | TRBV7-3 | ASSSTGSNYGYT
TRBJ1-2 | TRBV20-1 | SAPRQTGYT
TRBJ2-1 | TRBV19 | ASSMLAFGNEQF
TRBJ2-1 | TRBV6-5 | ASSYFLGSGYNEQF
TRBJ1-1 | TRBV3-1/TRBV3-2 | ASSQGDSPRAEAF
TRBJ2-1 | TRBV7-8 | ASSSVEGDTYNEQF
TRBJ2-1 | TRBV4-2 | ASSEAGTTGEQF
TRBJ2-7 | TRBV5-6 | ASTGVRKSSYEQY
TRBJ2-1 | TRBV18 | ASSPTRTGYNEQF
TRBJ2-5 | TRBV24-1 | ATSGATSAETQY
TRBJ2-2 | TRBV19 | ASDRAPNTGELF
TRBJ2-1 | TRBV24-1 | ATSDPTSGLYNEQF
TRBJ1-6 | TRBV5-1 | ASSSGQPSSYNSPLH
TRBJ2-5 | TRBV5-1 | ASSSRGGQETQY
TRBJ1-1 | TRBV10-3 | AISEVKQLNTEAF
TRBJ2-7 | TRBV29-1 | SVEGRQGVTYEQY
TRBJ2-7 | TRBV10-3 | ATGLALNEQY
TRBJ2-1 | TRBV30 | AWSRLNEQF
TRBJ2-7 | TRBV5-1 | ASSNGQGPYEQY
TRBJ1-2 | TRBV6-6 | ASSSPGDYGYT
TRBJ2-5 | TRBV20-1 | SARAETQY
TRBJ1-1 | TRBV5-1 | ASSFGTGVVAF
TRBJ2-2 | TRBV3-1/TRBV3-2 | ASRKRESTGELF